This record covers a single T cell receptor (beta chain). The target antigen is unknown. The data were taken from a study of identical twins. Study-level results: Excess sharing between twins was weaker in beta out-of-frame sequences. Fewer insertions were carried by abundant cord blood beta clonotypes, but none was seen in memory repertoires.

Each CDR3 protein gets one entry after TCRdb re-called the 5' RACE reads with MiXCR. The sample has approximately 470,000 distinct CDR3 sequences, 12% to 15% seen once. This CDR3 is 14 amino acids long. The junction had 7 bases not matched to a gene; V was cut back by 7 bases and J by 5 bases. These same records also appear under a second study, on yellow fever vaccine responses in identical twins.

This rearrangement joins TRBV12-3 or TRBV12-4 to TRBJ2-5, with 10 bases fitting TRBD1. The sequence was obtained from a woman aged 18-29 years in good health. The source material was CD4+ T cells sorted from blood. This chain's CDR3 is CASTPGQGLETQYF. The DNA of the CDR3 is TGTGCCAGCACCCCGGGACAGGGGTTGGAGACCCAGTACTTC.